This T cell receptor (beta chain) was identified during a study of graft-versus-host responses after intestinal transplantation. Background on the study: Multivisceral, liver-intestinal, or isolated intestinal transplants were given to recipients. Anti-thymocyte globulin induction was given to all recipients, followed by tacrolimus and steroids for around three years. Study conclusions and caveats: The highest levels of circulating GvH clones went along with early declines in HvG clones after transplant. When patients had graft-donor T cell macrochimerism, their allografts held high graft-versus-host to host-versus-graft clonal ratios.

The protocol was immunoSEQ multiplex PCR, while the TCRdb copy is restricted to in-frame clones and leaves out a portion. The sample carries fewer than 85,000 clones, nearly 85% recorded once. The CDR3 has 13 residues. Turning to this clone: Its antigen is currently unknown.

Here the sequenced sample was unstimulated CD4+ T cells sorted from spleen or lymph node cells, taken before transplant. The clonotype originates from a human donor who was the organ donor for an intestinal transplant. The J gene is TRBJ1-5, the V gene TRBV12-2. TRBV12-2 is described as a pseudogene. The CDR3 nucleotides read TGTGCAAGTCGCCCGACCCGGGGTTTCCCCCAGCATTTT. Its protein product is CASRPTRGFPQHF.